The 18 T cell receptor beta chains below were found in one sample sequenced in a study of blood T cells in healthy people across ages. Sample-barcoded 5' priming and a J-beta primer mix drove a second PCR of roughly 7 to 11 cycles. One entry per CDR3 protein results from TCRdb running MiXCR on the 5' RACE reads. The sample includes about 760,000 distinct CDR3 sequences, 20% to 25% of them seen just once. This sample was also put to use in a study of T cells of mothers and their children.

The sequenced sample consisted of blood. The receptor source for this set is a boy under 18 in good health.

In its sample, this clonotype was seen a few times. The V and J genes are TRBV7-2 and TRBJ2-1, with 7 nucleotides matching TRBD2. The CDR3 has 15 amino acids. Trimming cost V 7 bases and J 4 bases; bases outside gene matches: 10. The germline V gene encodes CDR1 SGHTA and CDR2 FQGNSA. The CDR3 sequence is CASTVSLADYNEQFF. CDR3 coding DNA: TGTGCCAGCACCGTGTCGCTAGCGGATTACAATGAGCAGTTCTTC.

The J gene is TRBJ2-7, the V gene TRBV12-3 or TRBV12-4, with 9 positions matching TRBD1. This CDR3 contains 13 residues. J was trimmed by 8 bases and V by 6 bases; bases with no gene match: 8. The CDR3 DNA sequence: TGTGCCAGCAGACGGACAGGGGCCCCGCAGCAGTACTTC. Its protein is CASRRTGAPQQYF.

This clonotype has more than one count but fewer than ten. The chain joins TRBV7-8 to TRBJ1-5, with D tentatively TRBD1 (5 bases). The germline V gene has CDR1 SGHVS and CDR2 FQNEAQ. The CDR3 covers 15 residues. V dropped 5 bases and J dropped 4 bases, with 15 bases sitting between them. In DNA, the CDR3 is TGTGCCAGCAGCATAGGGTGGGGGGAGAATCAGCCCCAGCATTTT. Its translation is CASSIGWGENQPQHF.

V and J are TRBV29-1 and TRBJ2-5, with D possibly matching TRBD2 (6 bases). The CDR3 covers 16 residues. Germline V CDR1 and CDR2: SQVTM, ANQGSEA. V gave up 0 bases and J gave up 0 bases, with 14 bases separating them. Here the CDR3 reads CSVEDPDREYQETQYF. In DNA form, the CDR3 reads TGCAGCGTTGAAGATCCGGACCGGGAGTACCAAGAGACCCAGTACTTC.

This clonotype turned up a few times. This chain joins TRBV4-2 and TRBJ2-3; either TRBD1 or TRBD2 may fit D (5 bases each). Germline V gene sequence: CDR1 LGHNA, CDR2 YNFKEQ. V was cut by 4 bases and J by 6 bases, with 20 bases left in between. The CDR3 covers 16 residues. Here the CDR3 reads CASSLKSGTPVDTQYF. CDR3 in DNA: TGTGCCAGCAGCCTCAAATCCGGGACCCCCGTGGATACGCAGTATTTT.

The chain joins TRBV7-9 to TRBJ2-1; D call uncertain. Per the germline V gene, CDR1 is SEHNR and CDR2 is FQNEAQ (reference sequence). V lost 1 base and J lost 2, with 9 bases in between. The CDR3 loop spans 15 amino acids. The CDR3 sequence is CASSLVGFAYNEQFF. DNA for the CDR3: TGTGCCAGCAGCTTAGTGGGGTTTGCCTACAATGAGCAGTTCTTC.

CDR3 amino acids: CASSYDPTSSPNYGYTF. CDR3 nucleotide sequence: TGTGCCAGCAGTTACGATCCGACCTCCTCGCCTAACTATGGCTACACCTTC. The chain has TRBV6-5 and TRBJ1-2, with D unresolved. Trimming took 2 bases from V and 0 from J, leaving 16 bases between them. The CDR3 is made up of 17 amino acids. The germline V gene has CDR1 MNHEY and CDR2 SVGAGI.

The J gene is TRBJ2-3, the V gene TRBV7-9, with 10 bases matching TRBD2. The V gene end was trimmed by 6 bases and the J gene end by 0 bases; junction bases not matched to a gene: 6. Germline CDR1 SEHNR, CDR2 FQNEAQ (reference sequence). The CDR3 sequence is 16 residues long. CDR3 nucleotide sequence: TGTGCCAGCAGTCCGCCGACTAGCGGGAGCACAGATACGCAGTATTTT. This gives the protein CASSPPTSGSTDTQYF.

The CDR3: CSAVPFQETQYF. The CDR3 nucleotides read TGCAGTGCAGTACCCTTCCAAGAGACCCAGTACTTC. V and J are TRBV20-1 and TRBJ2-5; D not certain. The CDR3 is made up of 12 amino acids. Trimming cost V 6 bases and J 1 base, with 9 bases left between them. Germline-derived CDR1 and CDR2 are DFQATT and SNEGSKA (reference sequence).

This clonotype was counted a few times. The CDR3 spells CASSPQDGHYEQYF. The CDR3 DNA reads TGTGCCAGCAGCCCCCAGGACGGACACTACGAGCAGTACTTC. The genes are TRBV7-9 and TRBJ2-7; TRBD1 is a possible D gene (5 bases). Germline V gene lookup returns CDR1 SEHNR and CDR2 FQNEAQ (reference sequence). The CDR3 sequence is 14 residues long. V was clipped by 5 bases and J by 3 bases, with 14 bases between them.

This clonotype was observed a few times. The gene calls are TRBV4-2 and TRBJ2-5, with D possibly being TRBD2 (5 bases). The DNA end favors TRBJ2-7, so the J call may be wrong. This CDR3 is 14 amino acids long. CDR1 and CDR2 from the germline V gene are LGHNA and YNFKEQ. CDR3 sequence reads: CASSQDWAGYEQYF. The CDR3 DNA reads TGTGCCAGCAGCCAAGATTGGGCGGGCTACGAGCAGTACTTC.

The rearrangement uses TRBV11-1 and TRBJ2-1, with TRBD2 matching 9 bases. The CDR3 has 15 residues. Germline CDR1 reads SGHAT; CDR2 reads FQDESV (reference sequence). After removal of 2 bases from V and 6 bases from J, the junction contained 5 bases not matched to a gene. The CDR3 DNA sequence: TGTGCCAGCAGCTTATTGGTTAGCGGGGGCAATGAGCAGTTCTTC. It codes for CASSLLVSGGNEQFF. Combining the CDR3 with reference TRBV11-1 and TRBJ2-1 gives the whole variable domain EAEVAQSPRYKITEKSQAVAFWCDPISGHATLYWYRQILGQGPELLVQFQDESVVDDSQLPKDRFSAERLKGVDSTLKIQPAELGDSAMYLCASSLLVSGGNEQFFGPGTRLTVL.

This clonotype has just a few counts. This chain links TRBV2 with TRBJ1-2, with TRBD1 as a possible D gene (5 bases). V gave up 5 bases and J gave up 4 bases, with 29 bases separating them. Germline CDR1 is SNHLY and CDR2 is FYNNEI. CDR3 size: 19 residues. The CDR3 protein is CASSPTSGLLPYQGYGYTF. The CDR3 bases are TGTGCCAGCAGTCCTACCTCCGGCCTACTCCCCTACCAGGGCTATGGCTACACCTTC.

This clonotype has a handful of counts. V and J are TRBV4-3 and TRBJ2-1, with D uncertain. The V gene's germline CDR1 is LGHNA and CDR2 YSLEER. V dropped 0 bases and J dropped 5 bases, with 8 bases sitting between them. The CDR3 consists of 14 residues. CDR3 amino acids: CASSQDIEDNEQFF. CDR3 nucleotides: TGCGCCAGCAGCCAAGATATCGAAGACAATGAGCAGTTCTTC.

This clonotype has only one observation. The chain joins TRBV6-5 to TRBJ2-7; 8 bases agree with TRBD2. V was clipped by 6 bases and J by 3 bases; unmatched bases: 7. Per germline, CDR1 MNHEY and CDR2 SVGAGI. The CDR3 is made up of 14 amino acids. DNA of the CDR3: TGTGCCAGCAGCCCTCGGGAGGGGCACTACGAGCAGTACTTC. Translation: CASSPREGHYEQYF.

This clonotype was detected a few times. One base away lies a much larger clone, so this may be a sequencing read error. This sequence joins TRBV4-2 and TRBJ2-1; D could derive from TRBD1 or TRBD2 (5 bases each). The J call could be wrong; TRBJ2-5 is a better fit for the DNA end. This CDR3 contains 12 residues. Germline values: CDR1 LGHNA, CDR2 YNFKEQ. The CDR3 loop is CASSQDGGTQYF. CDR3 nucleotides: TGTGCCAGCAGCCAAGATGGGGGGACCCAGTACTTC.

Of note for this clonotype: Relative to the germline gene, one junction end is altered; a read error may explain this. This chain joins TRBV7-7 and TRBJ2-5; no firm D call. Germline-derived CDR1 and CDR2 are SSHAT and FNYEAQ (reference sequence). This CDR3 spans 15 amino acids. The CDR3 DNA reads TGTGCTAGCAGCTTAACTGTACCTCAAGGGGAGACCCAGTACTTC. It translates to CASSLTVPQGETQYF.

This chain links TRBV7-2 with TRBJ1-1; possibly TRBD1 for D (6 bases). The CDR3 is 18 residues long. Germline CDR1 and CDR2: SGHTA and FQGNSA. Trimming removed 0 bases at V and 4 bases at J, with 21 bases between. This CDR3 reads CASSLAAGPQGGSTEAFF. CDR3 nucleotides: TGTGCCAGCAGCTTAGCAGCGGGCCCACAGGGAGGGAGCACTGAAGCTTTCTTT. Full variable domain (missing parts from reference TRBV7-2 and TRBJ1-1): GAGVSQSPSNKVTEKGKDVELRCDPISGHTALYWYRQSLGQGLEFLIYFQGNSAPDKSGLPSDRFSAERTGGSVSTLTIQRTQQEDSAVYLCASSLAAGPQGGSTEAFFGQGTRLTVV.